This T cell receptor (beta chain) was retrieved from a study of blood T cells in healthy people across ages. The study's findings and limits: No one knew whether donors had CMV, which possibly confounded expanded clonotype changes.

This CDR3 has 13 amino acids. Germline values: CDR1 MNHEY, CDR2 SMNVEV (reference sequence). Deletions cut 4 bases from V and 7 bases from J, with 13 bases between. Every donor contributed around 10 milliliters of peripheral blood by blood draw. No fewer than 6 million PBMCs went into each sample. A second PCR of 7 to 11 cycles used a sample-barcoded 5' primer and a J-beta primer mix. Every cDNA molecule carried a tag from a template-switch adaptor bearing 12 random nucleotides. TCRdb reanalysed the 5' RACE reads using MiXCR and keeps one entry per CDR3 protein. The table shows about 1.4 million distinct CDR3 sequences, with 59% occurring only once. A single count supports this clonotype. Its cognate antigen is unknown.

The sequenced sample consisted of blood. This receptor was obtained from a young man in good health. The chain couples TRBV27 to TRBJ1-1; D is unresolved. This CDR3 is CASSSGWESEAFF. In nucleotides, the CDR3 is TGTGCCAGCAGTTCAGGTTGGGAAAGTGAAGCTTTCTTT.